The 17 T cell receptor beta chains below were found in one sample sequenced in a study of a mutant IDH1 vaccine in newly diagnosed glioma. Documented time point: week 11, during vaccination. Doses comprised 300 ug of mutant IDH1 20-mer peptide each, plus topical imiquimod. Profiling relied on immunoSEQ multiplex PCR, and the TCRdb table lists in-frame clones only, not all of them. Of some 30,000 clones in the sample, 90% were seen once. Their target antigens are unknown. Sequenced here: PBMCs, sampled from a glioma patient whose treatment included an IDH1 peptide vaccine. These receptors all come from a man younger than 35 with glioma.

The V call is TRBV23-1, the J call TRBJ1-2; 12 positions match TRBD1. TRBV23-1 is given ORF status, its function remaining uncertain. V shed 2 bases, J shed 7 bases, and the junction held 5 bases outside the gene matches. This CDR3 has 15 amino acids. The CDR3 sequence: CASSQPGTGGRGYTF. In DNA, the CDR3 is TGCGCCAGCAGTCAACCCGGGACAGGGGGCCGTGGCTACACCTTC.

CDR3 bases: TGTGCCACCAGCAGAGATCAAGGGGGGCAGTACTTC. Translating it yields CATSRDQGGQYF. The rearrangement joins TRBV15 to TRBJ2-7; D is perhaps TRBD1 (6 bases). The length of the CDR3 is 12 residues. Germline V CDR1 and CDR2: LNHNV, YYDKDF (reference sequence). Trimming stripped 0 bases from V and 9 bases from J, with 9 bases between.

The sample holds one count of this clone. CDR3 DNA: TGCGCCAGCAGCGGGACGAGCTCTGGGGCCAACGTCCTGACTTTC. This codes for CASSGTSSGANVLTF. V is TRBV5-1 and J is TRBJ2-6; D may be TRBD1 or TRBD2 (5 bases each). V was pared by 4 bases and J by 0 bases, with 8 bases between. Germline V gene sequence: CDR1 SGHRS, CDR2 YFSETQ. This CDR3 has 15 amino acids.

This chain links TRBV19 with TRBJ1-1; tentatively, D is TRBD1 (5 bases). Germline V gene sequence: CDR1 LNHDA, CDR2 SQIVND (reference sequence). The V gene lost 7 bases and the J gene lost 3 bases, with 21 bases spanning the gap. The CDR3 is 16 amino acids. The CDR3 nucleotides are TGTGCCAGTACCTCGATGTGGGGTCCGGGGGACACTGAAGCTTTCTTT. Translated, it gives CASTSMWGPGDTEAFF.

The chain couples TRBV6-5 to TRBJ1-4, with D unclear. The CDR3 has 14 amino acids. The V end was cut by 8 bases, the J end by 0 bases, with 10 bases between. From germline, CDR1 is MNHEY and CDR2 SVGAGI. The CDR3 bases are TGTGCCAGCCGTAGGGCAGCAACTAATGAAAAACTGTTTTTT. Translated, it gives CASRRAATNEKLFF.

This rearrangement joins TRBV19 to TRBJ2-5; 12 bases line up with TRBD1. The CDR3 loop spans 18 amino acids. Germline V gives CDR1 LNHDA, CDR2 SQIVND (reference sequence). V lost 2 bases to trimming and J lost 1 base; unmatched junction nucleotides: 8. This CDR3 reads CASSINLGTGGLQETQYF. As DNA, the CDR3 is TGTGCCAGTAGTATAAACCTAGGGACAGGGGGCCTCCAAGAGACCCAGTACTTC.

The V call is TRBV4-3, the J call TRBJ1-2; D perhaps matches TRBD1 (6 bases). The germline V and J ends were trimmed by 0 bases and 1 base, with 12 bases remaining between them. Germline loops: CDR1 LGHNA, CDR2 YSLEER. This CDR3 has 16 amino acids. In nucleotides, the CDR3 is TGCGCCAGCAGCCAAGATGGCGGGGGCGTTAACTATGGCTACACCTTC. Amino acid sequence: CASSQDGGGVNYGYTF.

The CDR3 DNA reads TGCGCCAGCAGCCAAGATCCAGGGGGGCGAACCGGGGAGCTGTTTTTT. This encodes CASSQDPGGRTGELFF. The genes are TRBV4-1 and TRBJ2-2; D is perhaps TRBD1 (7 bases). Germline V gives CDR1 MGHRA, CDR2 YSYEKL. This CDR3 comprises 16 residues. V was pared by 0 bases and J by 5 bases, with 13 bases between.

V and J are TRBV29-1 and TRBJ2-1, with TRBD2 matching 14 bases. The J segment lost 7 bases and the V segment lost 6 bases, leaving 5 bases of the junction unmatched. This CDR3 contains 14 residues. The V gene's germline CDR1 is SQVTM and CDR2 ANQGSEA. The CDR3 coding sequence is TGCAGCGTACCGGGACTAGCGGGAGTGAATGAGCAGTTCTTC. Translated, it gives CSVPGLAGVNEQFF.

By proportion, this clone is medium-sized. The CDR3 here is CAWSPRAGGPSEQYF. The CDR3 DNA follows: TGTGCCTGGAGTCCTCGAGCGGGAGGGCCCAGCGAGCAGTACTTC. V and J are TRBV30 and TRBJ2-7, with 10 bases that match TRBD2. The CDR3 spans 15 residues. Germline CDR1 GTSNPN, CDR2 SVGIG (reference sequence). Germline trimming cut 2 bases from V and 6 bases from J; bases unmatched to any gene: 10.

The chain employs TRBV27 and TRBJ1-5, with 7 bases aligning to TRBD1. The CDR3 extends over 17 amino acids. The J segment lost 0 bases and the V segment lost 6 bases, leaving 11 bases of the junction unmatched. Germline V gene lookup returns CDR1 MNHEY and CDR2 SMNVEV (reference sequence). The CDR3 protein is CASRERGQLFSNQPQHF. The CDR3 DNA sequence: TGTGCCAGCAGGGAGAGGGGGCAACTCTTTAGCAATCAGCCCCAGCATTTT.

CDR3 DNA: TGTGCCATCAGTGAGTTTGCGGGAGCGGAGACCCAGTACTTC. It yields the protein CAISEFAGAETQYF. The chain has TRBV10-3 and TRBJ2-5; TRBD2 matches at 7 bases. The CDR3 sequence is 14 residues long. Germline CDR1 reads ENHRY; CDR2 reads SYGVKD. The trim removed 1 base at V and 5 bases at J, leaving 4 bases unmatched.

The CDR3 loop is CATQGSGEAFF. CDR3 sequence (DNA): TGTGCCACCCAGGGGTCGGGTGAAGCTTTCTTT. V gene TRBV27 combines with J gene TRBJ1-1; a possible D gene is TRBD1 (6 bases). The CDR3 length is 11 residues. CDR1 and CDR2 (germline): MNHEY, SMNVEV (reference sequence). Between the trimmed V and J ends, which lost 10 bases and 7 bases, there was a span of 13 bases.

The rearrangement links TRBV6-1 to TRBJ1-2; 7 nucleotides agree with TRBD1. CDR3 size: 12 residues. CDR1 and CDR2 from the germline V gene are MNHNS and SASEGT. The V segment lost 6 bases and the J segment 4 bases; nucleotides outside the gene matches: 2. The CDR3 is CASSEGAYGYTF. CDR3 in DNA: TGTGCCAGCAGCGAGGGGGCCTATGGCTACACCTTC.

The chain is built from TRBV30 and TRBJ2-7; the D gene is possibly TRBD1 (6 bases). CDR3 length: 12 residues. V shed 2 bases and J shed 2 bases, with 7 bases lying between them. Germline CDR1 reads GTSNPN; CDR2 reads SVGIG (reference sequence). The CDR3 region has the DNA TGTGCCTGGAGTCCAGGGGCCTACGAGCAGTACTTC. This encodes CAWSPGAYEQYF.

This chain connects TRBV21-1 to TRBJ2-7. TRBV21-1 is marked as a pseudogene. The CDR3 contains 15 residues. This CDR3 is CASNLPGPLSYEQYF. CDR3 in DNA: TGTGCCAGCAACCTGCCGGGACCCCTCTCCTACGAGCAGTACTTC.

The CDR3 nucleotides read TGTGCCAGCAGCGCCAACCGGGACACCCTCTCCTACGAGCAGTACTTC. As protein: CASSANRDTLSYEQYF. The J gene is TRBJ2-7, the V gene TRBV7-2; perhaps TRBD1 as D (6 bases). CDR3 length: 16 residues. Germline V gene sequence: CDR1 SGHTA, CDR2 FQGNSA. Trimming stripped 5 bases from V and 0 bases from J, with 17 bases between.